Presented here are 12 T cell receptor beta chains from one specimen sequenced in a study of blood T cell repertoires in COVID-19. Measured with immunoSEQ multiplex PCR; TCRdb has only the in-frame clones, and not every one. The sample lists roughly 190,000 clones; 90% were seen once. Sequencing was performed on peripheral blood. The receptors here all came from a man aged 50 to 60 with acute or convalescent COVID-19.

The chain combines TRBV5-1 with TRBJ1-1; a weak D match, TRBD1 (5 bases). V was shortened by 3 bases and J by 5 bases, with 20 bases between the two germline ends. CDR1 is SGHRS, CDR2 YFSETQ, per germline. The CDR3 has 16 residues. DNA for the CDR3: TGCGCCAGCAGCTCTCCAAGGGGTGGGGAAGGGACTGAAGCTTTCTTT. It is translated as CASSSPRGGEGTEAFF.

This chain connects TRBV30 to TRBJ2-5; the match to TRBD2 covers 12 bases. Germline V gene lookup returns CDR1 GTSNPN and CDR2 SVGIG (reference sequence). This CDR3 is 15 amino acids long. The junction had 5 bases not matched to a gene; V was cut back by 4 bases and J by 2 bases. The CDR3 reads CAWNSGLAGQETQYF. The CDR3 nucleotides read TGTGCCTGGAATTCGGGACTAGCGGGTCAAGAGACCCAGTACTTC. The whole variable domain, remainder taken from reference TRBV30 and TRBJ2-5, is SQTIHQWPATLVQPVGSPLSLECTVEGTSNPNLYWYRQAAGRGLQLLFYSVGIGQISSEVPQNLSASRPQDRQFILSSKKLLLSDSGFYLCAWNSGLAGQETQYFGPGTRLLVL.

The chain combines TRBV24-1 with TRBJ1-3; 7 nucleotides match TRBD1. The CDR3 is 14 amino acids. Germline lookup yields CDR1 KGHDR and CDR2 SFDVKD. With 12 bases clipped from V and 0 bases from J, the junction kept 7 bases outside the gene matches. CDR3 residues: CAQREGASGNTIYF. CDR3 sequence (DNA): TGTGCCCAGCGGGAGGGGGCCTCTGGAAACACCATATATTTT.

This clone was recorded only once. The chain is built from TRBV25-1 and TRBJ2-3; TRBD1 agrees at 7 bases. The CDR3 consists of 16 residues. Losses at the gene ends were 2 bases for V and 5 bases for J; bases not matched to a gene: 10. The germline V gene encodes CDR1 MGHDK and CDR2 SYGVNS. The CDR3 nucleotides read TGTGCCAGCAGTGAAGCCACAGGGGCCACCCTAGATACGCAGTATTTT. Its translation: CASSEATGATLDTQYF. Variable domain in full (rest from reference TRBV25-1 and TRBJ2-3): EADIYQTPRYLVIGTGKKITLECSQTMGHDKMYWYQQDPGMELHLIHYSYGVNSTEKGDLSSESTVSRIRTEHFPLTLESARPSHTSQYLCASSEATGATLDTQYFGPGTRLTVL.

This rearrangement joins TRBV7-3 to TRBJ1-6; D possibly corresponds to TRBD1 (5 bases). The CDR3 runs 14 residues. The germline V gene encodes CDR1 SGHTA and CDR2 FQGTGA. V dropped 4 bases and J dropped 10 bases, with 14 bases sitting between them. CDR3 in DNA: TGTGCCAGCAGCTCAGGAGCCAAGGGGTCACCCCTCCACTTT. Amino acid sequence: CASSSGAKGSPLHF.

The chain uses TRBV19 and TRBJ1-1; tentative D call: TRBD1 (6 bases). V lost 5 bases and J 2 bases, leaving 12 bases between the germline ends. Germline V gene sequence: CDR1 LNHDA, CDR2 SQIVND (reference sequence). CDR3 length: 14 residues. As DNA, the CDR3 is TGTGCCAGTAGTGAGGACAGACTCAACACTGAAGCTTTCTTT. Amino acids: CASSEDRLNTEAFF.

Concerning this clone: This same CDR3 is encoded by further DNA sequences in the sample. This chain links TRBV4-1 with TRBJ2-7, with 8 bases identical to TRBD1. The CDR3 loop spans 15 amino acids. In germline, CDR1 is MGHRA, CDR2 YSYEKL. V lost 3 bases and J lost 0; bases outside the gene matches: 4. CDR3 coding DNA: TGCGCCAGCAGCCATTCCGGACAGGGCTCCTACGAGCAGTACTTC. It is translated as CASSHSGQGSYEQYF.

The V call is TRBV6-1, the J call TRBJ2-7, with TRBD2 matching 8 bases. In germline, CDR1 is MNHNS, CDR2 SASEGT. CDR3 length: 17 amino acids. V shed 0 bases, J shed 1 base, and the junction held 8 bases outside the gene matches. The CDR3 sequence is CASSEALAGSTSYEQYF. CDR3 nucleotide sequence: TGTGCCAGCAGTGAAGCTTTAGCGGGAAGCACTTCCTACGAGCAGTACTTC.

This clone occurred once. This sequence joins TRBV29-1 and TRBJ1-5; 8 positions agree with TRBD1. The ends lost 6 bases at V and 6 bases at J; junction bases unmatched: 10. CDR3 length equals 14 residues. Germline values: CDR1 SQVTM, CDR2 ANQGSEA. CDR3 sequence (DNA): TGCAGCGTGGCGGACAGGGCGCTGGGTCAGCCCCAGCATTTT. Amino acid sequence: CSVADRALGQPQHF. Full variable domain (remainder filled in from reference TRBV29-1 and TRBJ1-5): SAVISQKPSRDICQRGTSLTIQCQVDSQVTMMFWYRQQPGQSLTLIATANQGSEATYESGFVIDKFPISRPNLTFSTLTVSNMSPEDSSIYLCSVADRALGQPQHFGDGTRLSIL.

V is TRBV27 and J is TRBJ2-3; possibly TRBD2 for D (5 bases). The CDR3 has 13 amino acids. CDR1 is MNHEY, CDR2 SMNVEV, per germline (reference sequence). The V end lost 4 bases, the J end lost 6 bases, and 11 bases lay between the germline ends. The CDR3 DNA sequence: TGTGCCAGCAGTTCAAACGGGGTCGATACGCAGTATTTT. Amino acids: CASSSNGVDTQYF.

V gene TRBV28 combines with J gene TRBJ2-7, with a weak D call TRBD1 (7 bases). CDR1 is MDHEN, CDR2 SYDVKM, per germline. Trimming removed 5 bases from V and 6 bases from J, with 20 bases in between. The CDR3 is 15 residues long. CDR3 amino acids: CASSPIDRDWGEQYV. CDR3 DNA: TGTGCCAGCAGTCCGATTGACAGGGACTGGGGCGAGCAGTACGTC.

The chain's CDR3 is CASSPDRVEAFF. In DNA, the CDR3 is TGTGCCAGCAGCCCTGACAGGGTCGAAGCTTTCTTT. The V gene is TRBV6-2 or TRBV6-3, the J gene TRBJ1-1, with 7 bases fitting TRBD1. The CDR3 loop spans 12 amino acids. The J segment lost 8 bases and the V segment lost 6 bases, leaving 6 bases of the junction unmatched. Germline CDR1 is MNHEY and CDR2 is SVGEGT.